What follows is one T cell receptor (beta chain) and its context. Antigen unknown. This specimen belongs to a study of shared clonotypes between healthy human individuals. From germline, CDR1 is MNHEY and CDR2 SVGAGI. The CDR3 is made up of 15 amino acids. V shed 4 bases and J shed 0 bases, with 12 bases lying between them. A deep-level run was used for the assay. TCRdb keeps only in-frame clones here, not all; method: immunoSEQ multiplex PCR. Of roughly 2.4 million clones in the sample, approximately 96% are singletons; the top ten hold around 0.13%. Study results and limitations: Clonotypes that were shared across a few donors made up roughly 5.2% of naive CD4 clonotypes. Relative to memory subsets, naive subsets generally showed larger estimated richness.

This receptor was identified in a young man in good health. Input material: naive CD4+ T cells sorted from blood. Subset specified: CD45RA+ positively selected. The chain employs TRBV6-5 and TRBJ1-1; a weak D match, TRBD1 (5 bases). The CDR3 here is CASSSQQGMNTEAFF. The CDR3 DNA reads TGTGCCAGCAGTTCACAGCAGGGCATGAACACTGAAGCTTTCTTT.